These 18 T cell receptor beta chains came from one sample sequenced in a study of cytomegalovirus exposure and HLA in healthy donors. The PCR made use of 60 Vbeta and 13 Jbeta primers. TCRdb keeps only in-frame clones here, not all; method: immunoSEQ multiplex PCR. The repertoire holds approximately 150,000 clones, with about 74% as singletons. The sequencing input was PBMCs. The receptors originated from a man in his forties in good health and CMV-seropositive.

V and J are TRBV11-2 and TRBJ2-4; D possibly corresponds to TRBD2 (6 bases). This CDR3 contains 14 residues. The V and J ends lost 6 bases and 5 bases respectively, with 14 bases between them. Germline V CDR1 and CDR2: SGHAT, FQNNGV. The CDR3 bases are TGTGCCAGCAGGGGCGGGGTGAGGGAAAACATTCAGTACTTC. Translation gives CASRGGVRENIQYF. Drawing the rest from reference TRBV11-2 and TRBJ2-4, the complete variable domain is EAGVAQSPRYKIIEKRQSVAFWCNPISGHATLYWYQQILGQGPKLLIQFQNNGVVDDSQLPKDRFSAERLKGVDSTLKIQPAKLEDSAVYLCASRGGVRENIQYFGAGTRLSVL.

The chain has TRBV28 and TRBJ1-3; 9 bases are a match to TRBD1. J gave up 4 bases and V 5 bases, and 9 bases lay outside the gene matches. CDR3 size: 16 residues. The germline V gene has CDR1 MDHEN and CDR2 SYDVKM. CDR3 region: CASSTGQGLRGNTIYF. In nucleotides, the CDR3 is TGTGCCAGCAGTACGGGACAGGGCTTAAGGGGAAACACCATATATTTT. Combining the CDR3 with reference TRBV28 and TRBJ1-3 gives the whole variable domain DVKVTQSSRYLVKRTGEKVFLECVQDMDHENMFWYRQDPGLGLRLIYFSYDVKMKEKGDIPEGYSVSREKKERFSLILESASTNQTSMYLCASSTGQGLRGNTIYFGEGSWLTVV.

The rearrangement links TRBV5-1 to TRBJ2-1, with TRBD1 as a possible D gene (6 bases). Trimming left V 0 bases short and J 2 bases short, with 12 bases between. Germline lookup yields CDR1 SGHRS and CDR2 YFSETQ. The CDR3 has 16 residues. The CDR3 spells CASSLGPGTTYNEQFF. As DNA, the CDR3 is TGCGCCAGCAGCTTGGGCCCCGGGACAACCTACAATGAGCAGTTCTTC.

The CDR3 sequence: CASSYTGSPIIEQYF. The DNA for the CDR3 is TGTGCCAGCAGTTACACCGGGAGTCCTATTATCGAGCAGTACTTC. The chain is built from TRBV6-6 and TRBJ2-7, with D possibly TRBD2 on 6 matching bases. Trimming removed 2 bases at V and 6 bases at J, with 17 bases between. This CDR3 is 15 amino acids long. CDR1 is MNHNY and CDR2 is SVGAGI in the germline V gene (reference sequence).

In this sample, this clone turned up a few times. V and J are TRBV28 and TRBJ2-7, with 9 bases matching TRBD2. The CDR3 is 13 amino acids. Germline CDR1 is MDHEN and CDR2 is SYDVKM. J was trimmed by 2 bases and V by 6 bases; bases with no gene match: 2. This CDR3 is CASSRTSAYEQYF. CDR3 in DNA: TGTGCCAGCAGCAGGACTAGCGCCTACGAGCAGTACTTC.

The V call is TRBV5-6, the J call TRBJ2-7; D is unclear. In germline, CDR1 is SGHDT, CDR2 YYEEEE. Trimming took off 1 base at V and 2 bases at J, with 10 bases between the two ends. The CDR3 contains 14 residues. The CDR3 protein is CASSLLQFAYEQYF. The CDR3 DNA is TGTGCCAGCAGCTTGCTTCAGTTTGCCTACGAGCAGTACTTC.

This rearrangement joins TRBV28 to TRBJ1-1; perhaps TRBD1 as D (5 bases). The ends were cut back, 3 bases at V and 4 bases at J, with 9 bases in the middle. The CDR3 length is 13 residues. CDR1 and CDR2 from the germline V gene are MDHEN and SYDVKM. DNA for the CDR3: TGTGCCAGCAGTTTTTACGGGGGCACTGAAGCTTTCTTT. This encodes CASSFYGGTEAFF.

The V call is TRBV5-8, the J call TRBJ2-5; 8 nucleotides agree with TRBD2. Germline CDR1 is SGHTS and CDR2 is YDEGEE. V lost 5 bases, J lost 4 bases, and 10 bases stayed unmatched. The CDR3 extends over 15 amino acids. The CDR3, as DNA: TGTGCCAGCAGAAAGACGGGAGGGGTTGGAGAGACCCAGTACTTC. As protein: CASRKTGGVGETQYF.

The chain uses TRBV2 and TRBJ1-4; TRBD1 matches 7 bases. The CDR3 has 15 residues. V shed 3 bases, J shed 10 bases, and the junction held 11 bases outside the gene matches. CDR1 SNHLY and CDR2 FYNNEI come from the germline V gene. Here the CDR3 reads CASSEGTGQGVKLFF. The CDR3 nucleotides are TGTGCCAGCAGTGAGGGAACGGGGCAGGGGGTAAAACTGTTTTTT. Filled out from reference TRBV2 and TRBJ1-4, the complete variable domain reads EPEVTQTPSHQVTQMGQEVILRCVPISNHLYFYWYRQILGQKVEFLVSFYNNEISEKSEIFDDQFSVERPDGSNFTLKIRSTKLEDSAMYFCASSEGTGQGVKLFFGSGTQLSVL.

The chain links TRBV7-2 to TRBJ2-7; 16 bases match TRBD2. The ends lost 0 bases at V and 7 bases at J; junction bases unmatched: 0. Germline V lookup: CDR1 SGHTA, CDR2 FQGNSA. The CDR3 has 15 amino acids. The CDR3 DNA is TGTGCCAGCAGCTTAGCGGGACTAGCGGGAGGGGAGCAGTACTTC. This codes for CASSLAGLAGGEQYF.

This clone showed up just a few times. The same CDR3 also results from other DNA sequences found in this sample. The rearrangement links TRBV7-9 to TRBJ1-1; 7 bases agree with TRBD1. The V gene end was trimmed by 3 bases and the J gene end by 0 bases; junction bases not matched to a gene: 1. Per germline, CDR1 SEHNR and CDR2 FQNEAQ (reference sequence). The CDR3 runs 14 residues. The CDR3 DNA reads as TGTGCCAGCAGCTTGGGACAGATGAACACTGAAGCTTTCTTT. It yields the protein CASSLGQMNTEAFF.

The chain has TRBV6-4 and TRBJ1-6, with 8 bases fitting TRBD1. V was pared by 3 bases and J by 5 bases, with 3 bases of the junction left unmatched. The CDR3 is 15 residues long. The V gene's germline CDR1 is MRHNA and CDR2 SNTAGT. CDR3 bases: TGTGCCAGCAGTGAATGGACAGGGAATAATTCACCCCTCCACTTT. Amino acid sequence: CASSEWTGNNSPLHF.

The chain carries TRBV7-3 and TRBJ2-7; 13 bases are a match to TRBD2. In germline, CDR1 is SGHTA, CDR2 FQGTGA. The V segment lost 4 bases and the J segment 5 bases; nucleotides outside the gene matches: 2. The CDR3 runs to 14 residues. The CDR3 loop reads CASSSGLAGDEQYF. In DNA form, the CDR3 reads TGTGCCAGCAGCTCCGGACTAGCGGGAGACGAGCAGTACTTC.

The rearrangement joins TRBV7-9 to TRBJ2-3, with D uncertain. The V gene's germline CDR1 is SEHNR and CDR2 FQNEAQ (reference sequence). The CDR3 runs 12 residues. Trimming left V 3 bases short and J 5 bases short, with 6 bases between. The CDR3 DNA reads TGTGCCAGCAGCTTGGAGCTAGATACGCAGTATTTT. This codes for CASSLELDTQYF.

This clone was observed a single time. This chain joins TRBV5-1 and TRBJ1-3; possibly TRBD1 for D (5 bases). Trimming removed 0 bases from V and 4 bases from J, with 8 bases in between. The CDR3 sequence is 14 residues long. CDR1 is SGHRS and CDR2 is YFSETQ in the germline V gene. The CDR3 reads CASSLEGIGNTIYF. The CDR3 nucleotides are TGCGCCAGCAGCTTGGAGGGGATCGGAAACACCATATATTTT.

This chain uses TRBV5-1 with TRBJ2-1; TRBD1 is a possible D gene (6 bases). V was cut by 2 bases and J by 9 bases, with 12 bases left in between. This CDR3 region has 13 residues. Germline-derived CDR1 and CDR2 are SGHRS and YFSETQ. This chain's CDR3 is CASSLQGGGEQFF. Written as DNA, the CDR3 is TGCGCCAGCAGCTTACAGGGTGGGGGTGAGCAGTTCTTC.

This clone was observed a handful of times. The J gene is TRBJ2-2, the V gene TRBV2; TRBD2 agrees at 8 bases. This CDR3 has 17 amino acids. Germline V gene lookup returns CDR1 SNHLY and CDR2 FYNNEI. V gave up 0 bases and J gave up 3 bases; unmatched junction bases: 6. For the CDR3, the DNA is TGTGCCAGCAGTGAAGCGGGCGGGAGGACTTACACCGGGGAGCTGTTTTTT. Its translation: CASSEAGGRTYTGELFF.

The V gene is TRBV6-1, the J gene TRBJ1-5; TRBD1 agrees at 9 bases. The CDR3 consists of 15 residues. With V trimmed by 7 bases and J by 2 bases, 6 bases remained unmatched. The V gene's germline CDR1 is MNHNS and CDR2 SASEGT. CDR3 residues: CASTQDRGGNQPQHF. The DNA of the CDR3 is TGTGCCAGCACACAGGACAGGGGAGGCAATCAGCCCCAGCATTTT.